The present T cell receptor (beta chain) was sequenced within a study of early T cells in non-severe SARS-CoV-2 infection. This clonotype was seen only a few times. Separate cDNA molecules each had unique molecular identifiers attached to them. One entry per CDR3 protein, called by TCRdb with MiXCR from the 5' RACE reads. The sample has tens of thousands of distinct CDR3 sequences, roughly 13% seen once. The CDR3 covers 11 residues. The ends were cut back, 6 bases at V and 7 bases at J, with 7 bases in the middle. Germline lookup yields CDR1 MDHEN and CDR2 SYDVKM. The sequence was obtained from an adult who was a healthcare worker with PCR-confirmed SARS-CoV-2 infection or an uninfected control (not recorded which). The sequenced sample was whole blood. The V gene is TRBV28, the J gene TRBJ2-1; D is uncertain. CDR3 nucleotides: TGTGCCAGCAGGTCCAAAAATGAGCAGTTCTTC. This sequence encodes CASRSKNEQFF.